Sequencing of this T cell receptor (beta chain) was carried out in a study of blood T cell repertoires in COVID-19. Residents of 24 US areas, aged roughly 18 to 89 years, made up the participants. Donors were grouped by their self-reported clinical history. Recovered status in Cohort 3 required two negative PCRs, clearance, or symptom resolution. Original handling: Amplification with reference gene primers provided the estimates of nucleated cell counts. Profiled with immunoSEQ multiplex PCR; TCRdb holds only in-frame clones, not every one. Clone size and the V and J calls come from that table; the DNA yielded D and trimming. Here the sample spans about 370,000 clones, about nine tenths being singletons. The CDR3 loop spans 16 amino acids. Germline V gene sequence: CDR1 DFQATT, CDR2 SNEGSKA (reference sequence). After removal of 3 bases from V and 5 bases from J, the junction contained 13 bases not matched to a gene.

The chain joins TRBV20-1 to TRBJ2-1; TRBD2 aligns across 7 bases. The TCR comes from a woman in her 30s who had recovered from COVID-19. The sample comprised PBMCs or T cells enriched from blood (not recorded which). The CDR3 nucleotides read TGCAGTGCTAGTCTACTAGCGCCAAACCATGACAATGAGCAGTTCTTC. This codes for CSASLLAPNHDNEQFF.